These T cell receptor beta chains were read from a single sample in a study of T cells in Graves' hyperthyroidism and ophthalmopathy. TCRdb called the multiplex PCR reads again in MiXCR, with one record for every CDR3 protein. This table has a few hundred thousand distinct CDR3 sequences, approximately 20% appearing once. Sample: blood. Source of these receptors: a man in his forties with Graves' hyperthyroidism. The conserved cysteine and the conserved F or W are not part of the CDR3 here. The D gene is left open where the match is weak. Part of the rows lack a size; the others show once, few, many or a class for expanded clones.

j_gene: TRBJ1-5; v_gene: TRBV6-4; abundance: -; d_gene: -; CDR3aa: ASSDSLGDQPQH
j_gene: TRBJ1-2; v_gene: TRBV5-1; abundance: many; d_gene: -; CDR3aa: ASSLAGRGYT
j_gene: TRBJ1-2; v_gene: TRBV3-1; abundance: many; d_gene: -; CDR3aa: ASSQEAEANYGYT
j_gene: TRBJ1-2; v_gene: TRBV3-1; abundance: many; d_gene: TRBD1; CDR3aa: ASSQGDRPLYGYT
j_gene: TRBJ1-6; v_gene: TRBV7-9; abundance: few; d_gene: -; CDR3aa: ASSPLHNSPLH
j_gene: TRBJ2-1; v_gene: TRBV28; abundance: many; d_gene: TRBD2; CDR3aa: ASSRGGAYNEQF
j_gene: TRBJ2-3; v_gene: TRBV7-9; abundance: -; d_gene: TRBD2; CDR3aa: ASSEISGASGSGTDTQY
j_gene: TRBJ2-1; v_gene: TRBV5-1; abundance: many; d_gene: TRBD2; CDR3aa: ASSLAGGRSYNEQF
j_gene: TRBJ1-1; v_gene: TRBV10-3; abundance: many; d_gene: TRBD1; CDR3aa: AIRAGQGAQRSLNTEAF
j_gene: TRBJ2-3; v_gene: TRBV29-1; abundance: many; d_gene: -; CDR3aa: SVERDSTDTQY
j_gene: TRBJ2-4; v_gene: TRBV20-1; abundance: many; d_gene: -; CDR3aa: SARAPGTSENIQY
j_gene: TRBJ2-7; v_gene: TRBV4-1; abundance: few; d_gene: -; CDR3aa: ASSQERGEQY
j_gene: TRBJ2-5; v_gene: TRBV6-1; abundance: -; d_gene: -; CDR3aa: ASSDGGSQETQY
j_gene: TRBJ2-1; v_gene: TRBV11-1; abundance: many; d_gene: -; CDR3aa: ATAGIGYNEQF
j_gene: TRBJ1-1; v_gene: TRBV7-2; abundance: many; d_gene: TRBD1; CDR3aa: ASSFLQGSPF
j_gene: TRBJ1-3; v_gene: TRBV10-1; abundance: many; d_gene: TRBD1; CDR3aa: ASSDGTENTIY
j_gene: TRBJ2-1; v_gene: TRBV20-1; abundance: many; d_gene: -; CDR3aa: SARHDYQLLRTYNEQF
j_gene: TRBJ2-5; v_gene: TRBV6-2/TRBV6-3; abundance: -; d_gene: -; CDR3aa: ASSYPGQSGSETQY
j_gene: TRBJ2-2; v_gene: TRBV3-1; abundance: many; d_gene: -; CDR3aa: ASSQKGSGELF
j_gene: TRBJ2-5; v_gene: TRBV20-1; abundance: many; d_gene: TRBD1; CDR3aa: SARGDRGRLETQY
j_gene: TRBJ1-4; v_gene: TRBV6-2/TRBV6-3; abundance: -; d_gene: -; CDR3aa: ASALHSPVGQLF
j_gene: TRBJ1-6; v_gene: TRBV3-1; abundance: few; d_gene: -; CDR3aa: ASSRFQGARSPLH
j_gene: TRBJ1-1; v_gene: TRBV12-3/TRBV12-4; abundance: many; d_gene: -; CDR3aa: ASRSTGRNTEAF
j_gene: TRBJ2-7; v_gene: TRBV5-1; abundance: -; d_gene: -; CDR3aa: ASSLELAVYEQY
j_gene: TRBJ1-1; v_gene: TRBV29-1; abundance: -; d_gene: -; CDR3aa: SALTLNTEAF
j_gene: TRBJ2-1; v_gene: TRBV5-1; abundance: many; d_gene: -; CDR3aa: ASSLQGQGAGEQF
j_gene: TRBJ2-5; v_gene: TRBV10-3; abundance: few; d_gene: -; CDR3aa: AISENPETQY
j_gene: TRBJ2-1; v_gene: TRBV7-8; abundance: -; d_gene: TRBD2; CDR3aa: ASSLSGGGNYNEQF
j_gene: TRBJ1-5; v_gene: TRBV6-1; abundance: many; d_gene: -; CDR3aa: ASSAISNQPQH
j_gene: TRBJ2-5; v_gene: TRBV28; abundance: many; d_gene: -; CDR3aa: ASGSRPGRLQETQY
j_gene: TRBJ1-3; v_gene: TRBV7-9; abundance: few; d_gene: -; CDR3aa: ASSSRSLSFSGNTIY
j_gene: TRBJ1-2; v_gene: TRBV15; abundance: -; d_gene: -; CDR3aa: ATSRDPDGYGYT
j_gene: TRBJ2-7; v_gene: TRBV29-1; abundance: many; d_gene: -; CDR3aa: SVAAPGSTVTYEQY
j_gene: TRBJ1-2; v_gene: TRBV7-2; abundance: many; d_gene: TRBD1; CDR3aa: ASSSARTGGGLDGYT
j_gene: TRBJ2-7; v_gene: TRBV28; abundance: -; d_gene: TRBD1; CDR3aa: ASSTPLSDRGSSYEQY
j_gene: TRBJ2-7; v_gene: TRBV20-1; abundance: many; d_gene: -; CDR3aa: SAREDLRPYEQY
j_gene: TRBJ2-3; v_gene: TRBV30; abundance: many; d_gene: TRBD2; CDR3aa: AWSVLAGAGATDTQY
j_gene: TRBJ2-2; v_gene: TRBV5-4; abundance: -; d_gene: TRBD2; CDR3aa: ASSPGGRGDTGELF
j_gene: TRBJ1-5; v_gene: TRBV20-1; abundance: many; d_gene: -; CDR3aa: SAQRLRVAQPQH
j_gene: TRBJ2-7; v_gene: TRBV2; abundance: many; d_gene: -; CDR3aa: ASSVQREQY
j_gene: TRBJ2-3; v_gene: TRBV7-3; abundance: many; d_gene: -; CDR3aa: ASSSDPLTDTQY
j_gene: TRBJ2-2; v_gene: TRBV5-4; abundance: few; d_gene: TRBD2; CDR3aa: ASSPPGTRRNTGELF
j_gene: TRBJ1-2; v_gene: TRBV12-3/TRBV12-4; abundance: many; d_gene: -; CDR3aa: ASSRTRTDGYT
j_gene: TRBJ2-7; v_gene: TRBV10-3; abundance: once; d_gene: -; CDR3aa: AISGGGGSYEQY
j_gene: TRBJ1-3; v_gene: TRBV5-5; abundance: few; d_gene: TRBD1; CDR3aa: ASSRTGTSGNTIY
j_gene: TRBJ1-1; v_gene: TRBV28; abundance: many; d_gene: TRBD1; CDR3aa: ASSLGLGQGGDEAF
j_gene: TRBJ2-1; v_gene: TRBV6-5; abundance: few; d_gene: -; CDR3aa: ASSYGRNEQF
j_gene: TRBJ2-1; v_gene: TRBV5-1; abundance: many; d_gene: TRBD1; CDR3aa: ASSPAPGTGRDEQF
j_gene: TRBJ2-7; v_gene: TRBV6-1; abundance: many; d_gene: -; CDR3aa: ASSPGWGSYEQY
j_gene: TRBJ1-2; v_gene: TRBV30; abundance: few; d_gene: TRBD1; CDR3aa: AWRRDRSYGYT